The 17 T cell receptor beta chains in this list originate from one sample, sequenced in a study of CD8 T cells in ankylosing spondylitis. TCRdb fed the 5' RACE reads into MiXCR, producing one record per CDR3 protein. In the table there are some 840,000 distinct CDR3 sequences, around 11% of which are singletons. Their antigens are not known. Overall study results and limits: About 8 highly homologous variants made up a TCR beta motif, and this motif appeared characteristic of ankylosing spondylitis blood.

The specimen was blood, either unsorted or a sorted T cell fraction (not recorded which). Receptors were obtained from a male donor with ankylosing spondylitis.

J is TRBJ2-2 and V is TRBV2, with TRBD2 identical over 11 bases. The junction had 4 bases not matched to a gene; V was cut back by 7 bases and J by 3 bases. The CDR3 has 15 amino acids. CDR1 and CDR2 from the germline V gene are SNHLY and FYNNEI. CDR3 DNA: TGTGCCAGCAAGGTAGCGGGAGGGTACACCGGGGAGCTGTTTTTT. The encoded protein is CASKVAGGYTGELFF.

The J gene is TRBJ1-2, the V gene TRBV29-1; 7 nucleotides match TRBD1. The germline CDR1 and CDR2 sequences are SQVTM and ANQGSEA. CDR3 size: 14 residues. V shed 2 bases and J 6 bases; nucleotides not matched to a gene: 9. For the CDR3, the DNA is TGCAGCGTTGAAAGAAGGGGGCAAAAGGATGGCTACACCTTC. Its translation: CSVERRGQKDGYTF.

This clonotype showed up just once. The chain is built from TRBV6-5 and TRBJ1-1; TRBD1 is a possible D gene (5 bases). Germline V gene lookup returns CDR1 MNHEY and CDR2 SVGAGI. The CDR3 totals 12 residues. V was cut by 7 bases and J by 3 bases, with 9 bases left in between. As DNA, the CDR3 is TGTGCCAGCAAACTAGGGGACACTGAAGCTTTCTTT. Protein sequence: CASKLGDTEAFF.

This clonotype has just a few counts. V and J are TRBV20-1 and TRBJ2-7; D perhaps matches TRBD1 (5 bases). This CDR3 comprises 14 residues. CDR1 is DFQATT and CDR2 is SNEGSKA in the germline V gene (reference sequence). Trimming pared 3 bases from V and 4 bases from J, leaving 16 bases between. This CDR3 reads CSASAGQRGYEQYF. Written as DNA, the CDR3 is TGCAGTGCTAGTGCAGGACAACGTGGTTACGAGCAGTACTTC.

This clonotype was counted only a few times. The CDR3 protein is CASFPGQNYNEQFF. Written as DNA, the CDR3 is TGCGCCAGTTTTCCGGGACAGAACTACAATGAGCAGTTCTTC. The chain combines TRBV5-1 with TRBJ2-1; 7 bases line up with TRBD1. CDR3 length: 14 residues. Losses at the gene ends were 8 bases for V and 3 bases for J; bases not matched to a gene: 8. CDR1 and CDR2 (germline): SGHRS, YFSETQ.

The chain links TRBV30 to TRBJ2-5; D could derive from TRBD1 or TRBD2 (5 bases each). The CDR3 consists of 12 residues. The germline V gene has CDR1 GTSNPN and CDR2 SVGIG (reference sequence). V lost 3 bases to trimming and J lost 5 bases, with 10 bases between them. For the CDR3, the DNA is TGTGCCTGGAGGTACAGGAGGGAGACCCAGTACTTC. Protein sequence: CAWRYRRETQYF.

The chain is built from TRBV19 and TRBJ2-3; D is undetermined. The ends were cut back, 5 bases at V and 3 bases at J, with 6 bases in the middle. Germline assignment: CDR1 LNHDA and CDR2 SQIVND (reference sequence). The length of the CDR3 is 12 residues. CDR3: CASSVRTDTQYF. The DNA of the CDR3 is TGTGCCAGTAGTGTCAGAACAGATACGCAGTATTTT.

V usage is TRBV12-3 or TRBV12-4 and J usage is TRBJ2-1, with D perhaps given as TRBD1 or TRBD2 (5 bases each). The CDR3 extends over 14 amino acids. With 1 base removed from V and 8 bases from J, the gap between germline ends came to 12 bases. CDR3 amino acids: CASSLDLGRDEQFF. CDR3 DNA: TGTGCCAGCAGTTTAGATTTGGGACGGGATGAGCAGTTCTTC.

The CDR3, as DNA: TGTGCCAGCTCACGCGAAACTAACAGGGAAAAACTGTTTTTT. It yields the protein CASSRETNREKLFF. The chain uses TRBV18 and TRBJ1-4, with a possible D match to TRBD1 (5 bases). The CDR3 sequence is 14 residues long. Trimming removed 4 bases at V and 8 bases at J, with 14 bases between. The germline CDR1 and CDR2 sequences are KGHSH and LQKENI.

The table lists this clonotype with a few counts. The chain employs TRBV29-1 and TRBJ1-1; D gene ambiguous. The CDR3 loop spans 13 amino acids. Trimming left V 3 bases short and J 0 bases short, with 8 bases between. Germline CDR1 is SQVTM and CDR2 is ANQGSEA. Written as DNA, the CDR3 is TGCAGCGTTGACCGCCAGATGAACACTGAAGCTTTCTTT. It is translated as CSVDRQMNTEAFF.

This clonotype appeared many times. Sequence at one end of the junction differs from germline and may be a read error. The chain links TRBV4-1 to TRBJ2-3; the D is unclear. CDR3 length equals 14 residues. The V gene's germline CDR1 is MGHRA and CDR2 YSYEKL. The CDR3 spells CASRQSWTGRVQYF. In DNA, the CDR3 is TGCGCCAGCCGCCAATCGTGGACGGGTCGTGTGCAGTATTTT.

The V call is TRBV20-1, the J call TRBJ2-5; 7 positions match TRBD1. Germline CDR1 reads DFQATT; CDR2 reads SNEGSKA (reference sequence). The trim removed 6 bases at V and 0 bases at J, leaving 7 bases unmatched. The CDR3 loop spans 14 amino acids. The DNA for the CDR3 is TGCAGTGCCAACACCGACAGGGACCAAGAGACCCAGTACTTC. This encodes CSANTDRDQETQYF.

The table lists this clonotype with a few counts. J is TRBJ2-7 and V is TRBV20-1; D possibly corresponds to TRBD1 (5 bases). The CDR3 is 14 residues long. V was cut by 2 bases and J by 3 bases, with 14 bases left in between. Germline-derived CDR1 and CDR2 are DFQATT and SNEGSKA (reference sequence). The CDR3 loop reads CSARRPFRGYEQYF. The DNA of the CDR3 is TGCAGTGCTAGACGTCCATTTAGGGGCTACGAGCAGTACTTC.

This chain connects TRBV10-2 to TRBJ1-2, with D uncertain. Germline CDR1 and CDR2: WSHSY and SAAADI. The CDR3 length is 13 residues. Trimming stripped 4 bases from V and 2 bases from J, with 8 bases between. CDR3 in amino acids: CASSVAENYGYTF. For the CDR3, the DNA is TGCGCCAGCAGTGTGGCAGAAAACTATGGCTACACCTTC.

The chain employs TRBV5-1 and TRBJ1-2, with unresolved D. Looked up from germline, CDR1 is SGHRS and CDR2 is YFSETQ. The V end lost 2 bases, the J end lost 3 bases, and 14 bases lay between the germline ends. This CDR3 spans 15 amino acids. The CDR3 DNA reads TGCGCCAGCAGCTTTTCGGTCCGGTTGGACTATGGCTACACCTTC. This sequence encodes CASSFSVRLDYGYTF.

This clonotype showed up just a few times. J is TRBJ2-2 and V is TRBV24-1; D possibly matches TRBD1 or TRBD2 (5 bases each). The germline V gene has CDR1 KGHDR and CDR2 SFDVKD. Trimming took 1 base from V and 3 from J, leaving 8 bases between them. CDR3 size: 15 residues. The CDR3 nucleotides read TGTGCCACCAGTGATTTTCGGGGCGACACCGGGGAGCTGTTTTTT. The encoded protein is CATSDFRGDTGELFF.

The J gene is TRBJ1-4, the V gene TRBV5-6; the match to TRBD1 covers 9 bases. The CDR3 sequence is 14 residues long. V lost 5 bases to trimming and J lost 8 bases; unmatched junction nucleotides: 7. In germline, CDR1 is SGHDT, CDR2 YYEEEE. The CDR3 here is CASRLDRGDEKLFF. CDR3 coding DNA: TGTGCCAGCAGACTCGACAGGGGGGACGAAAAACTGTTTTTT.